This T cell receptor (beta chain) was observed in a study of long-term antiretroviral therapy in people with HIV. The CDR3 contains 16 residues. CDR1 and CDR2 from the germline V gene are LGHNA and YNFKEQ. V dropped 1 base and J dropped 1; count of bases not matched to a gene: 0. Survey level was the resolution at which the v3.0 immunoSEQ assay ran. Here immunoSEQ multiplex PCR was the method, and the copy in TCRdb shows in-frame clones only, minus some. The sample has more than 35,000 clones, about 95% seen once. There were roughly 0.95-11 million cryopreserved PBMC in the samples before DNA extraction.

The chain links TRBV4-2 to TRBJ2-3, with 12 bases that match TRBD2. The TCR was taken from a woman in her fifties or sixties with HIV. The material was unsorted PBMCs, obtained 3.7 years after starting antiretroviral therapy. The CDR3 region has the DNA TGTGCCAGCAGCCAAGGACTAGCGGGGGGCACAGATACGCAGTATTTT. Translation gives CASSQGLAGGTDTQYF.